In this sample, the clone carrying this T cell receptor (beta chain) turned up a few times. These data belong to a study of CD8 T cells in ankylosing spondylitis. The CDR3 extends over 17 amino acids. Germline CDR1 and CDR2: KGHDR and SFDVKD. The J segment lost 2 bases and the V segment lost 5 bases, leaving 12 bases of the junction unmatched. Via MiXCR, TCRdb re-called the 5' RACE reads, giving one row per CDR3 protein. Seen here are some 250,000 distinct CDR3 sequences, about 10% observed once, and the top ten hold around 7%. Sample: blood, either unsorted or a sorted T cell fraction (not recorded which). This TCR came from a male donor with ankylosing spondylitis or in good health (not recorded which). The J gene is TRBJ2-5, the V gene TRBV24-1; the match to TRBD2 covers 8 bases. CDR3 nucleotide sequence: TGTGCCACCAGTGGAACGACTAGCGCGAGTGTTCAAGAGACCCAGTACTTC. Protein sequence: CATSGTTSASVQETQYF.